This T cell receptor (beta chain) appears in the sequencing data of a study of T-cell memory formation after mild COVID-19. On the study more broadly: The TCR clusters were mostly specific to one donor. Study-level findings and limits: The main location of contracting CD4+ clones was CM and EM, and that of contracting CD8+ clones was EMRA. CD4/CD8 balance held among clones contracting day 15 to 85, and later expanders leaned CD4+.

After 5'RACE with constant-segment primers, TCR alpha and TCR beta cDNA libraries carrying sample barcodes and UMIs were obtained. TCRdb redid the calling of the 5' RACE reads with MiXCR, one entry per CDR3 protein. The sample yields around 150,000 distinct CDR3 sequences, more than 9% seen once. This clonotype was counted only a few times. What it recognizes is unknown. V dropped 6 bases and J dropped 5 bases, with 16 bases sitting between them. Germline-derived CDR1 and CDR2 are MNHEY and SVGEGT. The CDR3 covers 14 residues. This TCR derives from a man younger than 30 who had mild COVID-19 (a few samples of this study predate the infection). Cell type and time point are not known. The sample was PBMCs or a T cell subset sorted from them (not recorded which). The chain links TRBV6-2 or TRBV6-3 to TRBJ2-5; a possible D gene is TRBD1 (5 bases). CDR3 amino acids: CASRQVSSRETQYF. The CDR3 DNA sequence: TGTGCCAGCAGACAGGTATCAAGTCGGGAGACCCAGTACTTC.